The entry below describes one T cell receptor beta chain. The target antigen is unknown. 60 Vbeta and 13 Jbeta primers were used in PCR. Generated by immunoSEQ multiplex PCR, the TCRdb table keeps only in-frame clones and is missing some. The sample has over 200,000 clones, over 65% seen once; the top ten hold roughly 1.3%. Germline V gene lookup returns CDR1 SGHTA and CDR2 FQGNSA. Trimming cost V 5 bases and J 5 bases; bases outside gene matches: 8. The CDR3 is 17 residues long. The sample belongs to a study of cytomegalovirus exposure and HLA in healthy donors. Study-wide findings and caveats: A later analysis by the authors found several of the most significant clusters apparently linked to common viral pathogens. Most TCR beta V segments were productive about 87% or about 30% of the time in an earlier analysis. In a later analysis, V- and J-gene trimming of beta chains associated with a DCLRE1C missense variant, replicated independently.

Every donor was a healthy person donating bone marrow. The clonotype originates from a human donor in good health. The chain recombines TRBV7-2 with TRBJ2-5; 16 bases align to TRBD2. What was sequenced was PBMCs. CDR3 amino acids: CASSLGGTSGRGETQYF. CDR3 nucleotides: TGTGCCAGCAGCCTCGGCGGGACTAGCGGGAGGGGGGAGACCCAGTACTTC. Full variable domain (rest looked up from reference TRBV7-2 and TRBJ2-5): GAGVSQSPSNKVTEKGKDVELRCDPISGHTALYWYRQSLGQGLEFLIYFQGNSAPDKSGLPSDRFSAERTGGSVSTLTIQRTQQEDSAVYLCASSLGGTSGRGETQYFGPGTRLLVL.